The 9 T cell receptor beta chains given below trace back to one sample, sequenced in a study of cytomegalovirus exposure and HLA in healthy donors. Vbeta (60) and Jbeta (13) primers were used in the PCR. The table came from immunoSEQ multiplex PCR; TCRdb's copy has only in-frame clones and leaves some out. The specimen's table records approximately 45,000 clones. The sequencing sample was made of PBMCs. The receptor set was obtained from a woman aged 40 to 49 in good health and CMV-seronegative.

The chain uses TRBV19 and TRBJ2-7, with D tentatively TRBD2 (6 bases). The CDR3 extends over 14 amino acids. In germline, CDR1 is LNHDA, CDR2 SQIVND (reference sequence). The V end lost 4 bases, the J end lost 2 bases, and 12 bases lay between the germline ends. CDR3: CASSRSGSAYEQYF. The DNA for the CDR3 is TGTGCCAGTAGTAGGTCCGGGAGCGCCTACGAGCAGTACTTC.

This chain uses TRBV29-1 with TRBJ2-5; 9 bases fit TRBD2. Germline CDR1 SQVTM, CDR2 ANQGSEA. This CDR3 is built from 12 residues. In DNA, the CDR3 is TGCAGTCATAGCGGGGGACAAGAGACCCAGTACTTC. The encoded protein is CSHSGGQETQYF.

This sequence joins TRBV10-3 and TRBJ1-2, with TRBD1 matching over 8 bases. Germline trimming cut 0 bases from V and 0 bases from J; bases unmatched to any gene: 6. Looked up from germline, CDR1 is ENHRY and CDR2 is SYGVKD. CDR3 length equals 17 residues. CDR3 in amino acids: CAISESRTGPPNYGYTF. The CDR3 nucleotides are TGTGCCATCAGTGAGTCACGGACAGGGCCGCCTAACTATGGCTACACCTTC.

The V and J genes are TRBV10-3 and TRBJ2-5; perhaps TRBD1 as D (6 bases). Looked up from germline, CDR1 is ENHRY and CDR2 is SYGVKD. There are 14 residues in the CDR3. The germline V and J ends were trimmed by 2 bases and 2 bases, with 9 bases remaining between them. This chain's CDR3 is CAISEAQGQETQYF. For the CDR3, the DNA is TGTGCCATCAGTGAGGCCCAGGGGCAAGAGACCCAGTACTTC.

The J gene is TRBJ2-7, the V gene TRBV6-6; 8 nucleotides match TRBD1. V lost 3 bases and J lost 5; bases outside the gene matches: 6. The CDR3 loop spans 14 amino acids. Per the germline V gene, CDR1 is MNHNY and CDR2 is SVGAGI (reference sequence). The CDR3 DNA reads TGTGCCAGCAGTTATGGGCAGGGGGCCAACGAGCAGTACTTC. The encoded protein is CASSYGQGANEQYF.

The V and J genes are TRBV15 and TRBJ2-5, with D unclear. The germline V gene has CDR1 LNHNV and CDR2 YYDKDF (reference sequence). This CDR3 comprises 14 residues. V shed 1 base and J shed 2 bases, with 8 bases lying between them. CDR3 sequence: CATSRVGTQETQYF. In DNA, the CDR3 is TGTGCCACCAGCAGAGTTGGCACGCAAGAGACCCAGTACTTC. Combining the CDR3 with reference TRBV15 and TRBJ2-5 gives the whole variable domain DAMVIQNPRYQVTQFGKPVTLSCSQTLNHNVMYWYQQKSSQAPKLLFHYYDKDFNNEADTPDNFQSRRPNTSFCFLDIRSPGLGDTAMYLCATSRVGTQETQYFGPGTRLLVL.

This chain links TRBV18 with TRBJ2-5; tentative D call: TRBD2 (5 bases). V lost 3 bases, J lost 5 bases, and 13 bases lay in between. CDR3 length: 14 residues. The germline V gene has CDR1 KGHSH and CDR2 LQKENI. The CDR3 DNA reads as TGTGCCAGCTCACCTTTATCGGGGAGTGAGACCCAGTACTTC. It translates to CASSPLSGSETQYF.

The chain joins TRBV4-1 to TRBJ2-1; TRBD2 matches 8 bases. V was clipped by 4 bases and J by 5 bases; unmatched bases: 4. Germline V gene data show CDR1 as MGHRA and CDR2 as YSYEKL. The CDR3 is 14 amino acids. CDR3: CASSRKLADNEQFF. CDR3 nucleotides: TGCGCCAGCAGCCGGAAACTAGCGGACAATGAGCAGTTCTTC.

This rearrangement joins TRBV7-6 to TRBJ1-1, with 8 bases lining up with TRBD1. This CDR3 has 15 amino acids. The trim removed 0 bases at V and 3 bases at J, leaving 3 bases unmatched. Germline V gene sequence: CDR1 SGHVS, CDR2 FNYEAQ. The CDR3 reads CASSLATGAHTEAFF. Written as DNA, the CDR3 is TGTGCCAGCAGCTTAGCGACAGGGGCTCACACTGAAGCTTTCTTT.